Shown below are 11 T cell receptor beta chains from a single sample sequenced in a study of cytomegalovirus exposure and HLA in healthy donors. The data were produced by immunoSEQ multiplex PCR, yet TCRdb's version contains in-frame clones alone and is incomplete. The sample lists around 60,000 clones, 95% to 97% occurring once. The sample was PBMCs. Every receptor here comes from a woman between 18 and 29 years old in good health and CMV-seronegative.

This chain connects TRBV27 to TRBJ2-6; D gene uncertain. The CDR3 covers 14 residues. The germline V and J ends were trimmed by 6 bases and 0 bases, with 6 bases remaining between them. CDR1 MNHEY and CDR2 SMNVEV come from the germline V gene (reference sequence). The CDR3 loop is CASRHRSGANVLTF. The CDR3 DNA follows: TGTGCCAGCAGACACCGCTCTGGGGCCAACGTCCTGACTTTC.

This clone was recorded only once. The chain links TRBV7-9 to TRBJ1-1, with unresolved D. This CDR3 region has 14 residues. Per germline, CDR1 SEHNR and CDR2 FQNEAQ (reference sequence). The V and J ends lost 3 bases and 4 bases respectively, with 12 bases between them. The CDR3 reads CASSFGPRRTEAFF. CDR3 DNA sequence: TGTGCCAGCAGCTTCGGCCCGCGGCGCACTGAAGCTTTCTTT.

The rearrangement joins TRBV7-9 to TRBJ2-5, with 11 positions matching TRBD1. The CDR3 sequence is 15 residues long. Germline values: CDR1 SEHNR, CDR2 FQNEAQ (reference sequence). Losses at the gene ends were 5 bases for V and 5 bases for J; bases not matched to a gene: 7. The CDR3 nucleotides are TGTGCCAGCAGCCCCGGGACAGGGGGATCGGAGACCCAGTACTTC. This codes for CASSPGTGGSETQYF.

The chain links TRBV25-1 to TRBJ2-3; TRBD1 matches 9 bases. Germline V gives CDR1 MGHDK, CDR2 SYGVNS. The CDR3 sequence is 17 residues long. V shed 2 bases, J shed 6 bases, and the junction held 12 bases outside the gene matches. The CDR3 DNA reads TGTGCCAGCAGTGAACCCCAACAGGGGGCGCCGTGGGATACGCAGTATTTT. Translation: CASSEPQQGAPWDTQYF.

The V call is TRBV7-3, the J call TRBJ2-7; maybe TRBD1 (5 bases). The CDR3 totals 13 residues. The V gene lost 5 bases and the J gene lost 12 bases, with 20 bases spanning the gap. Per germline, CDR1 SGHTA and CDR2 FQGTGA. The CDR3 nucleotides read TGTGCCAGCAGCCCAGGGTCAGCCCACAGGAGGTACTTC. Encoded protein: CASSPGSAHRRYF.

The chain joins TRBV7-2 to TRBJ2-1; 13 bases agree with TRBD2. The CDR3 consists of 19 residues. Germline V gene sequence: CDR1 SGHTA, CDR2 FQGNSA. V shed 5 bases, J shed 0 bases, and the junction held 10 bases outside the gene matches. The CDR3, as DNA: TGTGCCAGCAGCAAACCGGGACTAGCGGGATCACCCTCCTACAATGAGCAGTTCTTC. Protein: CASSKPGLAGSPSYNEQFF.

V and J are TRBV4-1 and TRBJ2-7; TRBD1 might be the D (5 bases). Germline V gives CDR1 MGHRA, CDR2 YSYEKL. CDR3 size: 14 residues. The V gene lost 1 base and the J gene lost 3 bases, with 10 bases spanning the gap. CDR3 region: CASSQGGLVYEQYF. The DNA for the CDR3 is TGCGCCAGCAGCCAAGGGGGCCTGGTCTACGAGCAGTACTTC.

The rearrangement links TRBV7-7 to TRBJ2-1; D is unclear. V was trimmed by 1 base and J by 0 bases, leaving 7 bases between them. CDR1 and CDR2 from the germline V gene are SSHAT and FNYEAQ (reference sequence). The CDR3 length is 15 residues. The CDR3 DNA follows: TGTGCCAGCAGCTTAGGCCAGGTCTCCTACAATGAGCAGTTCTTC. This gives the protein CASSLGQVSYNEQFF. Drawing the rest from reference TRBV7-7 and TRBJ2-1, the complete variable domain is GAGVSQSPRYKVTKRGQDVTLRCDPISSHATLYWYQQALGQGPEFLTYFNYEAQPDKSGLPSDRFSAERPEGSISTLTIQRTEQRDSAMYRCASSLGQVSYNEQFFGPGTRLTVL.

This sequence joins TRBV28 and TRBJ1-1, with 9 bases identical to TRBD1. There are 15 residues in the CDR3. V lost 6 bases and J lost 2; bases outside the gene matches: 7. The germline CDR1 and CDR2 sequences are MDHEN and SYDVKM. In DNA form, the CDR3 reads TGTGCCAGCAGCCCTGGGACAGGGACCAACACTGAAGCTTTCTTT. Translated: CASSPGTGTNTEAFF.

The chain uses TRBV7-2 and TRBJ2-7; the D gene is possibly TRBD2 (5 bases). V gave up 5 bases and J gave up 2 bases, with 7 bases separating them. This CDR3 is built from 12 residues. In germline, CDR1 is SGHTA, CDR2 FQGNSA. The CDR3 loop reads CASSRGTYEQYF. CDR3 nucleotides: TGTGCCAGCAGCCGAGGGACCTACGAGCAGTACTTC. The entire variable domain, with the rest obtained from reference TRBV7-2 and TRBJ2-7, is as follows: GAGVSQSPSNKVTEKGKDVELRCDPISGHTALYWYRQSLGQGLEFLIYFQGNSAPDKSGLPSDRFSAERTGGSVSTLTIQRTQQEDSAVYLCASSRGTYEQYFGPGTRLTVT.

The chain joins TRBV18 to TRBJ2-2; 11 bases line up with TRBD1. Trimming took 4 bases from V and 6 from J; bases not matched to a gene: 7. Germline CDR1 reads KGHSH; CDR2 reads LQKENI. The CDR3 length is 16 residues. CDR3 in amino acids: CASSQIGQGAPGELFF. CDR3 coding DNA: TGTGCCAGCTCACAGATCGGACAGGGGGCGCCCGGGGAGCTGTTTTTT.